This T cell receptor beta chain was observed in a study of cytomegalovirus exposure and HLA in healthy donors. Study summary: Earlier work reported approximately 110 million unique TCR beta sequences from 150 million to 200 million T cells.

Study-wide results and limits: Other equally common chains were less clonally expanded than HLA-associated TCR beta chains, a later analysis showed.

V lost 1 base to trimming and J lost 2 bases; unmatched junction nucleotides: 3. The CDR3 is 16 amino acids. Germline CDR1 is SGHAT and CDR2 is FQNNGV. Concerning this clone itself: Its antigen is still unknown.

The study ran its PCR with 60 Vbeta and 13 Jbeta primers. Profiled with immunoSEQ multiplex PCR; TCRdb holds only in-frame clones, not every one. The data contain 150,000 to 200,000 clones, approximately 85% of them singletons. This TCR was recovered from a man younger than 35 in good health and CMV-seropositive. Sequencing was carried out using PBMCs. The V call is TRBV11-2, the J call TRBJ1-3, with 9 bases identical to TRBD1. The CDR3 is CASSLVTGGTGNTIYF. In DNA, the CDR3 is TGTGCCAGCAGCTTAGTGACAGGGGGGACTGGAAACACCATATATTTT.